The 22 T cell receptor beta chains below were found in one sample sequenced in a study of blood T cells in healthy people across ages. A second about 6 to 11 cycle PCR used barcoded and J-beta primers. Each CDR3 protein is one row after TCRdb ran MiXCR on the 5' RACE reads. The data contain some 700,000 distinct CDR3 sequences, 22% of them seen just once; the ten biggest clones take up about 22%. The sample consisted of blood. These receptors were taken from a man in his 70s in good health.

This clonotype was counted only a few times. The chain is built from TRBV11-2 and TRBJ2-5; D is undetermined. The better agreement between TRBJ2-1 and the DNA end casts doubt on the J call. The CDR3 runs 12 residues. In germline, CDR1 is SGHAT, CDR2 FQNNGV. The CDR3 loop reads CASSPSGHEQFF. CDR3 coding DNA: TGTGCCAGCAGCCCATCAGGCCATGAGCAGTTCTTC.

This chain joins TRBV21-1 and TRBJ2-2; TRBD1 reflects the table's D call only, with no check against the DNA. TRBV21-1 is annotated as a pseudogene. The CDR3 extends over 19 amino acids. The CDR3 loop reads CASSKRDRVYYANTGELFF. In DNA, the CDR3 is TGTGCCAGCAGCAAACGGGACAGGGTATATTACGCGAACACCGGGGAGCTGTTTTTT.

This clonotype was observed a handful of times. V is TRBV6-6 and J is TRBJ1-4; a possible D gene is TRBD1 (6 bases). Germline CDR1 reads MNHNY; CDR2 reads SVGAGI (reference sequence). The CDR3 extends over 16 amino acids. V lost 10 bases to trimming and J lost 1 base, with 19 bases between them. The CDR3 sequence: CATQLGGYRTNEKLFF. DNA of the CDR3: TGTGCCACGCAACTGGGGGGCTACCGAACTAATGAAAAACTGTTTTTT.

This sequence joins TRBV3-1 and TRBJ2-1; no firm D call. There are 12 residues in the CDR3. In germline, CDR1 is LGHDT, CDR2 YNNKEL (reference sequence). V lost 1 base and J lost 12, with 10 bases in between. The DNA for the CDR3 is TGTGCCAGCAGCCAAGTATCCGCGGCGCAGTTCTTC. It specifies CASSQVSAAQFF.

The chain recombines TRBV7-2 with TRBJ1-2, with 7 bases fitting TRBD1. The CDR3 length is 14 residues. Germline V gene lookup returns CDR1 SGHTA and CDR2 FQGNSA. V was pared by 4 bases and J by 2 bases, with 4 bases of the junction left unmatched. The CDR3 loop is CASSSDRWNYGYTF. The CDR3 region has the DNA TGTGCCAGCAGCTCGGACAGGTGGAACTATGGCTACACCTTC.

This clonotype was seen a few times. The rearrangement uses TRBV7-9 and TRBJ1-1; 7 bases fit TRBD1. The CDR3 is 16 residues long. V lost 5 bases to trimming and J lost 2 bases; unmatched junction nucleotides: 11. CDR1 SEHNR and CDR2 FQNEAQ come from the germline V gene (reference sequence). The DNA of the CDR3 is TGTGCCAGCAGCCCTAGAGGCGACAGGGTTAACACTGAAGCTTTCTTT. Translated: CASSPRGDRVNTEAFF.

The chain is built from TRBV18 and TRBJ1-6; D unresolved. The ends were cut back, 2 bases at V and 4 bases at J, with 12 bases in the middle. Germline CDR1 and CDR2: KGHSH and LQKENI. The CDR3 is 16 residues long. The CDR3 reads CASSPVGRGYNSPLHF. The CDR3 bases are TGTGCCAGCTCACCAGTAGGGAGAGGTTATAATTCACCCCTCCACTTT.

There are a few counts of this clonotype. The V call is TRBV15, the J call TRBJ1-1, with TRBD1 identical over 8 bases. Trimming removed 11 bases from V and 7 bases from J; junction bases left unmatched: 9. Germline CDR1 reads LNHNV; CDR2 reads YYDKDF (reference sequence). The CDR3 covers 12 residues. The CDR3 protein is CAAGQGWVEAFF. CDR3 nucleotide sequence: TGTGCCGCCGGACAGGGTTGGGTTGAAGCTTTCTTT.

Notes on this clonotype: One end of the junction varies from germline; a read error may be responsible. The chain recombines TRBV29-1 with TRBJ2-3, with 10 bases aligning to TRBD1. Per germline, CDR1 SQVTM and CDR2 ANQGSEA. CDR3 size: 15 residues. Written as DNA, the CDR3 is TGCAGCGTTCGAGGGACAGGGGTTAGCACAGATACGCGGTATTTT. It codes for CSVRGTGVSTDTRYF.

In its sample, this clonotype was seen a few times. CDR3 nucleotide sequence: TGTGCCAGCAGCTCCGGGCCCCTAAAAGAGACCCAGTACTTC. It yields the protein CASSSGPLKETQYF. The chain recombines TRBV7-2 with TRBJ2-5, with no clear D. Germline lookup yields CDR1 SGHTA and CDR2 FQGNSA. The germline V and J ends were trimmed by 4 bases and 3 bases, with 12 bases remaining between them. This CDR3 has 14 amino acids.

The rearrangement joins TRBV4-3 to TRBJ2-4; D remains ambiguous. Per germline, CDR1 LGHNA and CDR2 YSLEER. V lost 1 base and J lost 1, with 11 bases in between. CDR3 size: 16 residues. The CDR3 DNA sequence: TGCGCCAGCAGCCAAGTCGGGCAGAAGGCCAAAAACATTCAGTACTTC. Its protein is CASSQVGQKAKNIQYF.

The rearrangement joins TRBV11-2 to TRBJ2-7; 7 nucleotides line up with TRBD1. Germline values: CDR1 SGHAT, CDR2 FQNNGV. V shed 4 bases, J shed 9 bases, and the junction held 12 bases outside the gene matches. This CDR3 is built from 14 residues. For the CDR3, the DNA is TGTGCCAGCAGCTCAGCCGGACAGGCGTCGAGGCAGTACTTC. This encodes CASSSAGQASRQYF. The complete variable domain, with remaining parts taken from reference TRBV11-2 and TRBJ2-7, reads EAGVAQSPRYKIIEKRQSVAFWCNPISGHATLYWYQQILGQGPKLLIQFQNNGVVDDSQLPKDRFSAERLKGVDSTLKIQPAKLEDSAVYLCASSSAGQASRQYFGPGTRLTVT.

Only a few counts were recorded for this clonotype. This chain links TRBV28 with TRBJ2-7; 7 bases match TRBD2. CDR1 and CDR2 (germline): MDHEN, SYDVKM. Germline trimming cut 8 bases from V and 2 bases from J; bases unmatched to any gene: 9. This CDR3 is 14 amino acids long. CDR3 residues: CASSRGGGAYEQYF. The CDR3 DNA is TGTGCCAGCTCGCGCGGCGGGGGAGCCTACGAGCAGTACTTC.

This clonotype was observed a handful of times. The genes are TRBV20-1 and TRBJ2-7; 10 bases align to TRBD2. The closer fit of TRBJ2-1 to the DNA end suggests the J call may be wrong. Per germline, CDR1 DFQATT and CDR2 SNEGSKA (reference sequence). The CDR3 loop spans 16 amino acids. The CDR3 bases are TGCAGTGCTAGTCCCCCCACTAGCGGGGACCACAATGAGCAGTTCTTC. It yields the protein CSASPPTSGDHNEQFF.

This clonotype was found a few times. The chain has TRBV9 and TRBJ1-2, with D perhaps TRBD1 (5 bases). Germline values: CDR1 SGDLS, CDR2 YYNGEE. V lost 6 bases, J lost 4 bases, and 10 bases lay in between. CDR3 length equals 12 residues. CDR3 amino acids: CASTQGSYGYTF. The CDR3 coding sequence is TGTGCCAGCACCCAGGGTAGCTATGGCTACACCTTC.

As concerns this clonotype: An end of the junction differs from the germline gene, which may be a read error. The V gene is TRBV5-1, the J gene TRBJ1-4; D gene uncertain. CDR1 is SGHRS and CDR2 is YFSETQ in the germline V gene. This CDR3 is 16 amino acids long. The DNA for the CDR3 is TGCGCCAGCAGCTTGGTTGGCAGATCAACTAATGAAAAACTGTGTTTT. Protein sequence: CASSLVGRSTNEKLCF.

This clonotype has a handful of counts. The chain has TRBV19 and TRBJ2-3; TRBD2 matches at 7 bases. The V segment lost 7 bases and the J segment 4 bases; nucleotides outside the gene matches: 8. CDR1 LNHDA and CDR2 SQIVND come from the germline V gene (reference sequence). CDR3 length equals 14 residues. The CDR3: CASTDRLASDTQYF. The CDR3 nucleotides read TGTGCCAGTACCGACCGACTAGCATCAGATACGCAGTATTTT.

The chain combines TRBV6-2 or TRBV6-3 with TRBJ2-7; TRBD1 matches at 11 bases. CDR1 MNHEY and CDR2 SVGEGT come from the germline V gene. With 4 bases clipped from V and 3 bases from J, the junction kept 5 bases outside the gene matches. The CDR3 is 15 residues long. CDR3 DNA sequence: TGTGCCAGCAGTTTCGCCGGGACAGGGGGCTACGAGCAGTACTTC. This codes for CASSFAGTGGYEQYF.

This clonotype came up a few times. V and J are TRBV4-1 and TRBJ1-2; D is possibly TRBD1 (6 bases). V gave up 0 bases and J gave up 4 bases, with 12 bases separating them. CDR3 length equals 15 residues. Germline lookup yields CDR1 MGHRA and CDR2 YSYEKL. The CDR3 DNA is TGCGCCAGCAGCCAAGATACCCAGGGGCCCTATGGCTACACCTTC. Protein product: CASSQDTQGPYGYTF.

This clonotype occurred a few times. This chain connects TRBV11-3 to TRBJ2-1; no clear D gene. The V end was cut by 1 base, the J end by 3 bases, with 10 bases between. CDR3 length: 15 amino acids. Germline CDR1 is SGHNT and CDR2 is YENEEA. In nucleotides, the CDR3 is TGTGCCAGCAGCTTAGTCCGCTCCCACTACAATGAGCAGTTCTTC. This translates into CASSLVRSHYNEQFF.

This clonotype was detected a few times. The chain is built from TRBV10-3 and TRBJ2-1; 10 bases line up with TRBD1. Looked up from germline, CDR1 is ENHRY and CDR2 is SYGVKD. After removal of 4 bases from V and 5 bases from J, the junction contained 5 bases not matched to a gene. The CDR3 consists of 15 residues. The CDR3: CAISGGQGFNNEQFF. The CDR3 region has the DNA TGTGCCATCAGTGGGGGACAGGGGTTCAACAATGAGCAGTTCTTC.

This clonotype was detected only once. The chain recombines TRBV6-5 with TRBJ1-3; D unresolved. From germline, CDR1 is MNHEY and CDR2 SVGAGI. Trimming left V 2 bases short and J 0 bases short, with 20 bases between. The CDR3 sequence is 19 residues long. The CDR3 here is CASSYRGPTSIASGNTIYF. In nucleotides, the CDR3 is TGTGCCAGCAGTTACCGAGGGCCTACATCCATCGCCTCTGGAAACACCATATATTTT.